The sequence of this TCR beta chain was determined in a study of post-analysis software for immune sequencing data. Concerning this clonotype itself: The antigen remains undetermined.

Libraries were made from TCR beta cDNA, and they carried unique molecular identifiers. TCRdb reprocessed the PCR reads via MiXCR and lists one record per CDR3 protein. The sample consists of roughly 800,000 distinct CDR3 sequences, 35% to 55% of them appearing once. V was cut by 5 bases and J by 8 bases, with 7 bases left in between. The CDR3 spans 12 residues. Study observations and caveats: Batch-matched samples strongly co-clustered by F measure. The five TRBV segments detected at higher frequency in patients than in controls included TRBV5-6, TRBV5-1 and TRBV20-1.

The rearrangement joins TRBV12-3 or TRBV12-4 to TRBJ2-6; D remains ambiguous. Sequenced material: blood. The receptor was derived from a girl between 10 and 17 years old with multiple sclerosis. The CDR3: CASSPPTNVLTF. In DNA, the CDR3 is TGTGCCAGCAGTCCCCCGACCAACGTCCTGACTTTC.